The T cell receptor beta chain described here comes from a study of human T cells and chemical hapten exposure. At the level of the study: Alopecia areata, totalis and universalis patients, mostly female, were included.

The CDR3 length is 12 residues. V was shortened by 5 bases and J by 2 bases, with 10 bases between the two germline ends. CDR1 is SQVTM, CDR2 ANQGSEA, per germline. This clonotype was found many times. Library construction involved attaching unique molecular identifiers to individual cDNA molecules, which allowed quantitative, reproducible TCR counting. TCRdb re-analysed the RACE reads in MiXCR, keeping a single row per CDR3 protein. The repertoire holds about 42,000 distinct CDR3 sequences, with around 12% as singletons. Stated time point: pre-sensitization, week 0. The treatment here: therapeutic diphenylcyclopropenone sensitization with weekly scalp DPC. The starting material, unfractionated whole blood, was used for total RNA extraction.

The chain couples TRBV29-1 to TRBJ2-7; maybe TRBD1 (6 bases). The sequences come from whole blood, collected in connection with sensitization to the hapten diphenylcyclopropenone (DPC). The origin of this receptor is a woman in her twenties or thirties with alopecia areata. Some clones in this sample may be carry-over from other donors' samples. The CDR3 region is CSVRTGTYEQYF. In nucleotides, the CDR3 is TGCAGCGTTCGTACAGGGACCTACGAGCAGTACTTC.